The present T cell receptor beta chain was sequenced within a study of beta chain features in type 1 diabetes. Study outcomes and limitations: A definitive answer on HLA type influencing TCRB rearrangement was not reached here. There were fewer insertions and more deletions at the VDJ junctions of type 1 diabetes patients.

Note on this clone: What it recognizes is unknown.

Every participating donor gave one draw, a heparinised blood sample averaging about 100 mL. Germline loops: CDR1 LGHNA, CDR2 YSLEER. The CDR3 has 14 residues. V lost 2 bases and J lost 2, with 10 bases in between. All of the isolated RNA was reverse transcribed, so expressed TCRB transcripts were sequenced. Produced via immunoSEQ multiplex PCR; TCRdb's table is partial and in-frame only. The sample lists some 500,000 clones, around 10% occurring once. The chain recombines TRBV4-3 with TRBJ2-7; no reliable D call. This TCR derives from a woman between 18 and 30 years old in good health. Sequencing was done on a sample of naive CD4+ T cells from blood. DNA for the CDR3: TGCGCCAGCAGCCAATCGGTACACACCTACGAGCAGTACTTC. Protein sequence: CASSQSVHTYEQYF.